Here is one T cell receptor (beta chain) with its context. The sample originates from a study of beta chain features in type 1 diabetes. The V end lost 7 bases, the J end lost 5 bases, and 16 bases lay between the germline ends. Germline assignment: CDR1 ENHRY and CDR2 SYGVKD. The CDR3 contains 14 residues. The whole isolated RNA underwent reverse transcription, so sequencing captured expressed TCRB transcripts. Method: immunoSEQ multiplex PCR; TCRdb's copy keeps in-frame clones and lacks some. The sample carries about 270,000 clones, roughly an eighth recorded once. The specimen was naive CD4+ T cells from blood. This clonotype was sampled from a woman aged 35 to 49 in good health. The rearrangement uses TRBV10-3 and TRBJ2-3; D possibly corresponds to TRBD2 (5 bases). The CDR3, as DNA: TGTGCCATCACATCTGGGTTCAGCGGAGATACGCAGTATTTT. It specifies CAITSGFSGDTQYF.